These 30 T cell receptor beta chains share one sample of origin, sequenced in a study of T cells in Graves' hyperthyroidism and ophthalmopathy. The source material, RNA transcripts, was used to amplify TCR beta CDR3 regions. In the first-round RT-PCR of the TCR CDR3, the HTBI primer set was used. TCRdb independently ran MiXCR on the multiplex PCR reads; one entry per CDR3 protein. Among more than 450,000 distinct CDR3 sequences listed, 11% to 15% were seen once. The material sequenced was blood. These receptors came from a woman in her 40s with Graves' hyperthyroidism.

This clonotype came up many times. The chain carries TRBV10-1 and TRBJ1-1; D gene unclear. The CDR3 is 15 residues long. Trimming left V 0 bases short and J 6 bases short, with 14 bases between. Germline CDR1 WNHNN, CDR2 SYGVQD (reference sequence). As DNA, the CDR3 is TGCGCCAGCAGTGAGTCGCGGGGTCGGACCGCTGAAGCTTTCTTT. This gives the protein CASSESRGRTAEAFF.

The chain carries TRBV28 and TRBJ1-5, with unresolved D. The CDR3 has 15 residues. Germline-derived CDR1 and CDR2 are MDHEN and SYDVKM. With 6 bases removed from V and 1 base from J, the gap between germline ends came to 13 bases. The CDR3 DNA sequence: TGTGCCAGCAGCCCCGCGTCGATAAGCAATCAGCCCCAGCATTTT. Its protein is CASSPASISNQPQHF.

V usage is TRBV7-9 and J usage is TRBJ2-5; 10 bases agree with TRBD2. V shed 4 bases, J shed 0 bases, and the junction held 8 bases outside the gene matches. CDR3 length: 17 amino acids. Germline CDR1 is SEHNR and CDR2 is FQNEAQ (reference sequence). The chain's CDR3 is CASSSGTSDRYQETQYF. The CDR3 DNA reads TGTGCCAGCAGCTCCGGGACTAGCGACCGGTACCAAGAGACCCAGTACTTC.

This clonotype showed up just once. The chain combines TRBV24-1 with TRBJ2-1; D ambiguous. V was pared by 0 bases and J by 0 bases, with 8 bases between. Germline lookup yields CDR1 KGHDR and CDR2 SFDVKD. The CDR3 is 16 residues long. The CDR3 loop reads CATSDLDTSSYNEQFF. CDR3 DNA sequence: TGTGCCACCAGTGATTTGGACACATCCTCCTACAATGAGCAGTTCTTC.

Worth noting for this clonotype: A much larger clone lies a single base off, so this may be a read error. The rearrangement joins TRBV28 to TRBJ1-5, with D uncertain. Per germline, CDR1 MDHEN and CDR2 SYDVKM. The CDR3 is 14 residues long. The chain's CDR3 is CAGRSAYSNQPQHF. In DNA, the CDR3 is TGTGCCGGCAGGTCTGCGTATAGCAATCAGCCCCAGCATTTT.

This clonotype has at least ten counts. The V and J genes are TRBV20-1 and TRBJ2-2, with 8 bases fitting TRBD2. Trimming cost V 0 bases and J 7 bases; bases outside gene matches: 10. This CDR3 contains 16 residues. CDR1 and CDR2 from the germline V gene are DFQATT and SNEGSKA (reference sequence). CDR3 DNA sequence: TGCAGTGCTAGAGATCTCCAGCGGGAGATCGGCGGGGAGCTGTTTTTT. Amino acid sequence: CSARDLQREIGGELFF.

V usage is TRBV5-1 and J usage is TRBJ2-1, with unresolved D. CDR3 length equals 12 residues. The germline V gene encodes CDR1 SGHRS and CDR2 YFSETQ. V was cut by 5 bases and J by 9 bases, with 12 bases left in between. The CDR3 spells CASSESVGEQFF. For the CDR3, the DNA is TGCGCCAGCAGTGAGTCGGTGGGTGAGCAGTTCTTC.

This clonotype was counted at least ten times. The V call is TRBV28, the J call TRBJ2-1; TRBD2 matches 9 bases. Trimming at V came to 3 bases and at J to 8 bases, leaving 5 bases not matched to a gene. Germline lookup yields CDR1 MDHEN and CDR2 SYDVKM. This CDR3 spans 14 amino acids. The CDR3 sequence is CASSFASGIYEQFF. Here the CDR3 DNA reads TGTGCCAGCAGTTTTGCTAGCGGGATCTATGAGCAGTTCTTC.

This rearrangement joins TRBV7-9 to TRBJ1-1; 7 bases fit TRBD1. Trimming at V came to 1 base and at J to 3 bases, leaving 5 bases not matched to a gene. The CDR3 sequence is 15 residues long. Germline CDR1 SEHNR, CDR2 FQNEAQ (reference sequence). Here the CDR3 DNA reads TGTGCCAGCAGCTTAGGGGACAGATTCGACACTGAAGCTTTCTTT. Its translation is CASSLGDRFDTEAFF.

This clonotype came up a few times. With a much larger clone just one base away, this may be a read error. The chain joins TRBV20-1 to TRBJ2-7; 9 bases map to TRBD1. This CDR3 is built from 13 residues. V dropped 3 bases and J dropped 2; count of bases not matched to a gene: 2. Germline V gene data show CDR1 as DFQATT and CDR2 as SNEGSKA (reference sequence). The CDR3: CSASGTGPYEQYF. In DNA, the CDR3 is TGCAGTGCTAGCGGGACAGGGCCCTACGAGCAGTACTTC.

In its sample, this clonotype was seen many times. The rearrangement uses TRBV20-1 and TRBJ2-3; D may be TRBD2 (6 bases). Germline lookup yields CDR1 DFQATT and CDR2 SNEGSKA (reference sequence). Trimming took off 5 bases at V and 4 bases at J, with 19 bases between the two ends. The CDR3 spans 15 residues. The CDR3 DNA is TGCAGTGCTCCGTATGTTTCGGGAGAGGCAGATACGCAGTATTTT. Its translation: CSAPYVSGEADTQYF.

This clonotype was recorded many times. This chain links TRBV5-1 with TRBJ2-5; 8 bases align to TRBD2. Germline V gene sequence: CDR1 SGHRS, CDR2 YFSETQ. V lost 0 bases, J lost 2 bases, and 6 bases stayed unmatched. This CDR3 has 16 residues. The CDR3 here is CASSLGTSLSQETQYF. The CDR3 DNA reads TGCGCCAGCAGCTTGGGGACTAGCCTCTCTCAAGAGACCCAGTACTTC.

This clonotype was detected many times. The chain combines TRBV28 with TRBJ2-5; TRBD2 agrees at 9 bases. The CDR3 has 17 amino acids. V lost 3 bases, J lost 2 bases, and 10 bases stayed unmatched. Germline V CDR1 and CDR2: MDHEN, SYDVKM. The chain's CDR3 is CASSFGRASGAQETQYF. DNA for the CDR3: TGTGCCAGCAGTTTCGGGAGGGCTAGCGGGGCTCAAGAGACCCAGTACTTC.

The sample holds many counts of this clonotype. This sequence joins TRBV27 and TRBJ1-4; D may be TRBD1 (5 bases). This CDR3 has 14 amino acids. CDR1 is MNHEY, CDR2 SMNVEV, per germline (reference sequence). Trimming took 2 bases from V and 7 from J, leaving 11 bases between them. CDR3 coding DNA: TGTGCCAGCAGTTTAGAAGGGGCGAGTGAAAAACTGTTTTTT. It yields the protein CASSLEGASEKLFF.

The chain uses TRBV30 and TRBJ2-5; 16 bases are shared with TRBD2. V shed 4 bases and J 5 bases; nucleotides not matched to a gene: 4. Germline V gene sequence: CDR1 GTSNPN, CDR2 SVGIG (reference sequence). The CDR3 length is 15 residues. The CDR3 loop is CAWNAGLAGGETQYF. In DNA form, the CDR3 reads TGTGCCTGGAACGCGGGACTAGCGGGAGGGGAGACCCAGTACTTC.

Points on this clonotype: This may be a read error: a much more frequent sequence differs by one nucleotide. The genes are TRBV5-1 and TRBJ1-2, with a weak D call TRBD1 (5 bases). Germline V gene lookup returns CDR1 SGHRS and CDR2 YFSETQ. The CDR3 totals 16 residues. The CDR3 spells CASSLGVQGTNYDYTF. CDR3 nucleotide sequence: TGCGCCAGCAGCTTGGGGGTCCAGGGAACTAACTATGACTACACCTTC.

There are a few counts of this clonotype. The V call is TRBV5-1, the J call TRBJ2-5; 11 nucleotides match TRBD2. CDR1 and CDR2 (germline): SGHRS, YFSETQ. Trimming cost V 5 bases and J 6 bases; bases outside gene matches: 12. The length of the CDR3 is 16 residues. CDR3 nucleotides: TGCGCCAGCAGTTACGAGACTAGCGGGGACGGTCAGACCCAGTACTTC. Its translation is CASSYETSGDGQTQYF.

A few counts support this clonotype. V gene TRBV27 combines with J gene TRBJ2-1, with D perhaps TRBD2 (5 bases). Germline lookup yields CDR1 MNHEY and CDR2 SMNVEV (reference sequence). The CDR3 extends over 16 amino acids. The germline V and J ends were trimmed by 7 bases and 3 bases, with 19 bases remaining between them. As DNA, the CDR3 is TGTGCCAGCAAGATCGGAGAGGTGGGGAGCTACAATGAGCAGTTCTTC. Residues: CASKIGEVGSYNEQFF.

This clonotype appeared many times. J is TRBJ2-7 and V is TRBV30, with a tentative D call TRBD2 (5 bases). V was cut by 0 bases and J by 7 bases, with 7 bases left in between. CDR1 GTSNPN and CDR2 SVGIG come from the germline V gene (reference sequence). The CDR3 has 11 amino acids. The CDR3 DNA reads as TGTGCCTGGAGTGTATCGGGGGAGCAGTACTTC. Protein sequence: CAWSVSGEQYF.

For this clonotype: This may be a read error, as it is one base from a much larger clone. The chain links TRBV20-1 to TRBJ2-1; D might be TRBD2 (6 bases). The germline V and J ends were trimmed by 6 bases and 2 bases, with 14 bases remaining between them. Germline V gene sequence: CDR1 DFQATT, CDR2 SNEGSKA (reference sequence). The CDR3 runs 14 residues. CDR3 DNA: TGCAGTGCCGTGCGGGGTGGGACCTACAATGAGCAGTTCTTC. The encoded protein is CSAVRGGTYNEQFF.

There are many counts of this clonotype. The chain links TRBV28 to TRBJ2-1, with D possibly TRBD2 on 9 matching bases. The V gene lost 6 bases and the J gene lost 2 bases, with 23 bases spanning the gap. In germline, CDR1 is MDHEN, CDR2 SYDVKM. The CDR3 extends over 18 amino acids. DNA for the CDR3: TGTGCCAGCAGGGACAGGGAACCGGGACTAGCTGCCTACAATGAGCAGTTCTTC. Translating gives CASRDREPGLAAYNEQFF.

The chain links TRBV18 to TRBJ2-7; tentatively, D is TRBD2 (6 bases). CDR3 size: 14 residues. The germline CDR1 and CDR2 sequences are KGHSH and LQKENI. Trimming took 3 bases from V and 5 from J, leaving 14 bases between them. The CDR3 DNA is TGTGCCAGCTCACCCCCGGCGGGGACCCACGAGCAGTACTTC. Translation gives CASSPPAGTHEQYF.

This clonotype was observed at least ten times. The V call is TRBV7-2, the J call TRBJ2-5, with 7 bases matching TRBD2. The CDR3 is 16 residues long. The V and J ends lost 0 bases and 2 bases, in that order; junction bases with no gene match: 6. In germline, CDR1 is SGHTA, CDR2 FQGNSA. The CDR3 bases are TGTGCCAGCAGCTTAGCGGCGGCAGCGGGGCAAGAGACCCAGTACTTC. Its translation: CASSLAAAAGQETQYF.

In nucleotides, the CDR3 is TGTGCCAGTAGTGGGACTAGCAGTACCCATGAGCAGTTCTTC. Translating gives CASSGTSSTHEQFF. The chain uses TRBV19 and TRBJ2-1; TRBD2 aligns across 9 bases. CDR1 and CDR2 (germline): LNHDA, SQIVND (reference sequence). CDR3 size: 14 residues. V shed 5 bases, J shed 8 bases, and the junction held 7 bases outside the gene matches. The complete variable domain, with remaining parts taken from reference TRBV19 and TRBJ2-1, reads DGGITQSPKYLFRKEGQNVTLSCEQNLNHDAMYWYRQDPGQGLRLIYYSQIVNDFQKGDIAEGYSVSREKKESFPLTVTSAQKNPTAFYLCASSGTSSTHEQFFGPGTRLTVL.

In regard to this clonotype: One end of the junction varies from germline; a read error may be responsible. This chain uses TRBV7-9 with TRBJ1-4; 9 bases agree with TRBD1. The CDR3 is 15 residues long. Germline assignment: CDR1 SEHNR and CDR2 FQNEAQ (reference sequence). The DNA of the CDR3 is TGTGCCAGCAGCCAAGGACAGGGGCGAAATGGAAAACTGTTTTTT. Translating gives CASSQGQGRNGKLFF.

This clonotype was found many times. V and J are TRBV6-5 and TRBJ1-2, with TRBD1 matching 7 bases. V gave up 0 bases and J gave up 3 bases; unmatched junction bases: 1. CDR1 is MNHEY and CDR2 is SVGAGI in the germline V gene. The CDR3 is 14 amino acids. In nucleotides, the CDR3 is TGTGCCAGCAGTTACTCTGACAGGGACTATGGCTACACCTTC. It translates to CASSYSDRDYGYTF.

The rearrangement links TRBV10-2 to TRBJ2-2; either TRBD1 or TRBD2 may supply D (5 bases each). Germline V gene data show CDR1 as WSHSY and CDR2 as SAAADI. The CDR3 has 13 amino acids. Trimming removed 5 bases at V and 6 bases at J, with 10 bases between. The CDR3 protein is CASSQVGAGELFF. DNA of the CDR3: TGCGCCAGCAGTCAGGTGGGGGCCGGGGAGCTGTTTTTT.

This clonotype has a count of ten or more. The chain employs TRBV5-6 and TRBJ1-5; D ambiguous. Deletions cut 4 bases from V and 4 bases from J, with 12 bases between. CDR1 is SGHDT, CDR2 YYEEEE, per germline. The length of the CDR3 is 14 residues. The CDR3 DNA follows: TGTGCCAGCAGCCGGTGGGGAGGGAATCAGCCCCAGCATTTT. Encoded protein: CASSRWGGNQPQHF.

The sample holds many counts of this clonotype. This chain joins TRBV20-1 and TRBJ2-4; no firm D call. CDR1 and CDR2 (germline): DFQATT, SNEGSKA (reference sequence). With 3 bases removed from V and 5 bases from J, the gap between germline ends came to 14 bases. CDR3 size: 14 residues. The CDR3 loop reads CSARDVLRENIQYF. The CDR3 DNA follows: TGCAGTGCTAGGGACGTTTTGCGTGAAAACATTCAGTACTTC.

This clonotype was counted many times. The CDR3 region is CASTTTGDRSNYGYTF. The CDR3, as DNA: TGTGCCAGCACGACCACAGGGGACAGGTCTAACTATGGCTACACCTTC. The chain joins TRBV28 to TRBJ1-2; 8 positions agree with TRBD1. The germline V gene has CDR1 MDHEN and CDR2 SYDVKM. This CDR3 has 16 amino acids. With 7 bases clipped from V and 0 bases from J, the junction kept 10 bases outside the gene matches.